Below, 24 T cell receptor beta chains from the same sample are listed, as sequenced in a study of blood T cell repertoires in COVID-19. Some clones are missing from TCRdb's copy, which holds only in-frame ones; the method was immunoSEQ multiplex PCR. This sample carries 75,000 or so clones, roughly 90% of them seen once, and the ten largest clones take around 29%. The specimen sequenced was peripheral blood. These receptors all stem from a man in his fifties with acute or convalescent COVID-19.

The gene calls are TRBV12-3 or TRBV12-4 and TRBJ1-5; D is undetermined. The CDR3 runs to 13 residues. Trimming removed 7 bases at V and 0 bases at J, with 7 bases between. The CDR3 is CASKQHSNQPQHF. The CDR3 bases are TGTGCCAGCAAACAGCATAGCAATCAGCCCCAGCATTTT.

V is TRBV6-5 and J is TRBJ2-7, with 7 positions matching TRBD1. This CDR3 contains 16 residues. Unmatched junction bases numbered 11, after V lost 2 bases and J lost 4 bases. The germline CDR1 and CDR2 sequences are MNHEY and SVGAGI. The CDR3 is CASSYPLGQPKYEQYF. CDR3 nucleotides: TGTGCCAGCAGTTACCCGTTGGGACAGCCCAAATACGAGCAGTACTTC.

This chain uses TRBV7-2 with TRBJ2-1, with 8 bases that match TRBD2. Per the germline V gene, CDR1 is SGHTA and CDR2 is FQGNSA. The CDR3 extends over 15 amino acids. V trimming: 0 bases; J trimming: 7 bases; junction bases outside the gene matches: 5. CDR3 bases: TGTGCCAGCAGCTTAGCCGGGACTAGACCTAATGAGCAGTTCTTC. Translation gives CASSLAGTRPNEQFF. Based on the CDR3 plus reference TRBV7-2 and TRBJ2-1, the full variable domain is GAGVSQSPSNKVTEKGKDVELRCDPISGHTALYWYRQSLGQGLEFLIYFQGNSAPDKSGLPSDRFSAERTGGSVSTLTIQRTQQEDSAVYLCASSLAGTRPNEQFFGPGTRLTVL.

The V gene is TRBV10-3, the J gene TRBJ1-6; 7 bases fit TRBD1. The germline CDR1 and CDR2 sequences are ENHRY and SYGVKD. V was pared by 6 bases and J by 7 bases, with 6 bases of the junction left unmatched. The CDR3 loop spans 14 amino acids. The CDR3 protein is CAIRPGQRNSPLHF. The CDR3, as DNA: TGTGCCATCAGACCGGGACAGAGAAATTCACCCCTCCACTTT.

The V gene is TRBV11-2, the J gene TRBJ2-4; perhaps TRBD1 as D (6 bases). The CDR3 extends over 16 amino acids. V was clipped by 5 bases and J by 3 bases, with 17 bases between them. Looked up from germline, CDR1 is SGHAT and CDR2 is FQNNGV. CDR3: CASSQGQMVDKNIQYF. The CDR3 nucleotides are TGTGCCAGCAGCCAAGGACAGATGGTGGACAAAAACATTCAGTACTTC. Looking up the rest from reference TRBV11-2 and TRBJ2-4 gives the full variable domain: EAGVAQSPRYKIIEKRQSVAFWCNPISGHATLYWYQQILGQGPKLLIQFQNNGVVDDSQLPKDRFSAERLKGVDSTLKIQPAKLEDSAVYLCASSQGQMVDKNIQYFGAGTRLSVL.

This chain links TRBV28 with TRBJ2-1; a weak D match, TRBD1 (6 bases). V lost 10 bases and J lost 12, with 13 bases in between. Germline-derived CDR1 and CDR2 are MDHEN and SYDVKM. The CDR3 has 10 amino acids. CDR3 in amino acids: CATQRGRQFF. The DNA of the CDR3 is TGTGCCACCCAGAGGGGGAGGCAGTTCTTC.

CDR3: CASSSRAWGDSYEQYF. The CDR3 DNA is TGTGCCAGCAGCTCCAGGGCCTGGGGGGACTCCTACGAGCAGTACTTC. This sequence joins TRBV5-6 and TRBJ2-7; a possible D gene is TRBD2 (6 bases). Germline CDR1 SGHDT, CDR2 YYEEEE. The CDR3 is 16 amino acids. V lost 3 bases and J 0 bases, leaving 16 bases between the germline ends.

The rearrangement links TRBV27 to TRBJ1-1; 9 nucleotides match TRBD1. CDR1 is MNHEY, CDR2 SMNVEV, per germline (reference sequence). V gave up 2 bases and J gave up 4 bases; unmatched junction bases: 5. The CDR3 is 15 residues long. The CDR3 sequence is CASSLGQGTGTEAFF. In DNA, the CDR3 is TGTGCCAGCAGTTTAGGACAGGGGACTGGCACTGAAGCTTTCTTT.

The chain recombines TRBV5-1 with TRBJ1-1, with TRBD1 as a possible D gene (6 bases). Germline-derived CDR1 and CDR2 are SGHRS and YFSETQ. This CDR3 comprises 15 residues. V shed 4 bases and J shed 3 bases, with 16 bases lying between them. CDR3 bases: TGCGCCAGCAGCCCAGGCGGACAGAGGGACACTGAAGCTTTCTTT. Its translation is CASSPGGQRDTEAFF.

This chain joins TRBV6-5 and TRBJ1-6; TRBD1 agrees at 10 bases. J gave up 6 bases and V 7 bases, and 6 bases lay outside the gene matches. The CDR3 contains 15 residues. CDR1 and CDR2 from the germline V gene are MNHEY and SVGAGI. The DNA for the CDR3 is TGTGCCAGCACCGCGACAGGGGGCAGTAATTCACCCCTCCACTTT. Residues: CASTATGGSNSPLHF.

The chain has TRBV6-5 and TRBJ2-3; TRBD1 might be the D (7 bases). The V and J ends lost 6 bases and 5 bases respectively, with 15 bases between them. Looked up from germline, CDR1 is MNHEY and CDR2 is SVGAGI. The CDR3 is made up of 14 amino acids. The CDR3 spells CASRSGTAGDTQYF. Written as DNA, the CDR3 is TGTGCCAGCAGGAGTGGGACAGCGGGAGATACGCAGTATTTT.

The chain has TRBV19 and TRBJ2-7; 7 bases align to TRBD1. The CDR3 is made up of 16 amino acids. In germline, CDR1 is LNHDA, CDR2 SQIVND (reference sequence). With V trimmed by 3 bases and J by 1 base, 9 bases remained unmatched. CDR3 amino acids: CASSITGTANSYEQYF. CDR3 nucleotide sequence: TGTGCCAGTAGTATCACCGGGACAGCTAATTCCTACGAGCAGTACTTC.

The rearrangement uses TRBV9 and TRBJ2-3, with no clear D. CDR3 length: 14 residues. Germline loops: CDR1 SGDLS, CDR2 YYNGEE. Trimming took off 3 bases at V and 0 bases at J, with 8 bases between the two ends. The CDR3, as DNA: TGTGCCAGCAGCGGACAAGAAAGCACAGATACGCAGTATTTT. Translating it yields CASSGQESTDTQYF.

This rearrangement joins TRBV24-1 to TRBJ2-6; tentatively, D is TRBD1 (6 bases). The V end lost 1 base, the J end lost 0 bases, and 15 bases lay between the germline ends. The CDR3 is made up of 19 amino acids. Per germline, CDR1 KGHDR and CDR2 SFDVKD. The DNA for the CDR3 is TGTGCCACCAGTGATTTCGTCAGGGGACCTCTCTCTGGGGCCAACGTCCTGACTTTC. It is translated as CATSDFVRGPLSGANVLTF.

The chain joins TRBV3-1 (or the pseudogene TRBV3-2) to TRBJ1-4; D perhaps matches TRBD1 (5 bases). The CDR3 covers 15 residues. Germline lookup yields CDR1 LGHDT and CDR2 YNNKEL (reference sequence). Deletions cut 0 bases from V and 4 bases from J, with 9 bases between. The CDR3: CASSQDQGFNEKLFF. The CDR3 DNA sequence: TGTGCCAGCAGCCAAGATCAGGGTTTTAATGAAAAACTGTTTTTT.

The CDR3 spells CASSFGHANNEQFF. The CDR3 bases are TGTGCCAGCAGCTTCGGACACGCGAACAATGAGCAGTTCTTC. The gene calls are TRBV7-2 and TRBJ2-1; TRBD1 is a possible D gene (5 bases). Germline V gene lookup returns CDR1 SGHTA and CDR2 FQGNSA. The CDR3 consists of 14 residues. Trimming removed 3 bases from V and 5 bases from J, with 11 bases in between.

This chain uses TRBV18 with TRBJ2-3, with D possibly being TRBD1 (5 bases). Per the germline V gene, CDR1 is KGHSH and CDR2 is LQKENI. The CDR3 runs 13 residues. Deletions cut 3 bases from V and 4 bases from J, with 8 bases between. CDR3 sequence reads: CASSPRVPDTQYF. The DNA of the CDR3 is TGTGCCAGCTCACCCAGGGTCCCAGATACGCAGTATTTT.

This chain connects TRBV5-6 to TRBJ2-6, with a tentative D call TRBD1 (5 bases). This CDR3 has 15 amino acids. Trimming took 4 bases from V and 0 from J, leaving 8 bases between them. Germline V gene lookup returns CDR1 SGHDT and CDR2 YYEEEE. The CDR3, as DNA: TGTGCCAGCAGCGTAACAGGCTCTGGGGCCAACGTCCTGACTTTC. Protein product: CASSVTGSGANVLTF.

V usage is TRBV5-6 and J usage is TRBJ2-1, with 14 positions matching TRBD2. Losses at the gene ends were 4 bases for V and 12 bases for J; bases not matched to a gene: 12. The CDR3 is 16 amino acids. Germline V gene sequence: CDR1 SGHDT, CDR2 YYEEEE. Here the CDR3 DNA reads TGTGCCAGCAGCCCCACGACTAGCGGGGGGGCCTCGGGGCAGTTCTTC. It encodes CASSPTTSGGASGQFF.

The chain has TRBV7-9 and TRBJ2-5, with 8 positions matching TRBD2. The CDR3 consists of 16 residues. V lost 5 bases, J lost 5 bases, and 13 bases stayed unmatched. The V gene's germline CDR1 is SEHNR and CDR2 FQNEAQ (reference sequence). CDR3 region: CASSRKRGPAGETQYF. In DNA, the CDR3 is TGTGCCAGCAGCCGGAAGCGGGGGCCGGCGGGGGAGACCCAGTACTTC.

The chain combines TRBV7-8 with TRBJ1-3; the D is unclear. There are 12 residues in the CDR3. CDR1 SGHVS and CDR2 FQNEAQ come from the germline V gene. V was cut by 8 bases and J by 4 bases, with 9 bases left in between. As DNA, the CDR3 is TGTGCCAGCGCCATACAGGGAAACACCATATATTTT. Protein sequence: CASAIQGNTIYF. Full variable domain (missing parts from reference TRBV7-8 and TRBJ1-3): GAGVSQSPRYKVAKRGQDVALRCDPISGHVSLFWYQQALGQGPEFLTYFQNEAQLDKSGLPSDRFFAERPEGSVSTLKIQRTQQEDSAVYLCASAIQGNTIYFGEGSWLTVV.

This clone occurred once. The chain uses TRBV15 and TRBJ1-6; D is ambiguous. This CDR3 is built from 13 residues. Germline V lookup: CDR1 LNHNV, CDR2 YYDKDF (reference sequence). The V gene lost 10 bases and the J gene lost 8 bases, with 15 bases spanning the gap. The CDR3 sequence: CASSQMQYSPLHF. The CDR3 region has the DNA TGTGCCAGTTCTCAGATGCAATATTCACCCCTCCACTTT.

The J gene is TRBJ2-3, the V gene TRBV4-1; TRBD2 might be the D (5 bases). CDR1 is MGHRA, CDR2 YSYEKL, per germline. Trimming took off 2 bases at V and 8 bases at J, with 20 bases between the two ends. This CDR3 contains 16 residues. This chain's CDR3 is CASSQRLASVFGTQYF. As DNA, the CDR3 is TGCGCCAGCAGCCAAAGGTTAGCGTCCGTTTTTGGTACGCAGTATTTT.

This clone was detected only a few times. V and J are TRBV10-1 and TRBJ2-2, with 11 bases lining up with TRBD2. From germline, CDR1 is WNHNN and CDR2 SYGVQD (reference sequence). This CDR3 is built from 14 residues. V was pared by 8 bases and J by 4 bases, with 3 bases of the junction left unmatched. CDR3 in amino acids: CASASGGSTGELFF. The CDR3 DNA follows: TGCGCCAGCGCTAGCGGGGGGTCCACCGGGGAGCTGTTTTTT.